One TCR beta chain is described in this entry. Which antigen it targets is not known. Nothing much larger sits one base from this clone, and base qualities are not available. Collaborating institutions collected whole blood in K2EDTA tubes following their own protocols. For TCRbeta analysis, collaborators shipped samples in one of three forms: frozen whole blood, isolated PBMCs, or DNA extracted from either of those sample types. The immunoSEQ Assay, a bias-controlled multiplex PCR, was used to amplify TCRbeta CDR3 regions from genomic DNA. The original methods were these. Within the assay, amplification of reference gene primers was used to estimate how many nucleated cells each sample contained. To quantify the absolute abundance of each unique TCRbeta CDR3 rearrangement, sequence reads were collapsed and filtered. For each sample, productive Simpson clonality was calculated by taking the square root of Simpson's diversity index across productive rearrangements. TCRdb stores this immuneACCESS table with in-frame sequences only. Part of the clones is absent; in the studies checked, under half of the shortfall reflects unresolved V genes, and no reason is known for the rest. V and J calls plus clone size are reproduced from that table; the DNA served to infer D and trimming. Here the sample has roughly 170,000 clones; 84% occur a single time. The ten largest clones capture about 7% of the sample.

The CDR3 runs 22 amino acids, cysteine and phenylalanine included. The entry retains the CDR3 DNA only, 66 bases that are in frame from base 1. From a lookup of the germline V gene, CDR1 and CDR2 are KGHDR and SFDVKD. After removal of 7 bases from V and 3 bases from J, the junction retains 26 bases not matched to a gene. These data are taken from a study of blood T cell repertoires in COVID-19 (dated by TCRdb to 2018 to 2020). With regard to the full study: Samples from collaborators originated in the United States, Italy and Spain and spanned both the acute and convalescent phases of COVID-19. The prospective study material was composed of cDNA or gDNA derived from T cells, B-cell-depleted T cells, or PBMCs. The dataset comprised deeply sampled blood TCRbeta repertoires from subjects exposed to, actively infected with, or recovered from COVID-19. The sample metadata nearly always contained a de-identified subject ID, COVID-19 status, age in years and sex. Where available, HLA class I and class II types were taken from metadata supplied by the sample provider and were not determined by assay-based typing. A freely available public database, intended as a resource for researchers studying the immune response to SARS-CoV-2, is where the repertoires were released. The samples were drawn from the first 160 participants of the ongoing ImmuneRACE study and from 950 to 1,500 subjects provided by 6 global collaborators. The investigation overall reported the following: The amount of clinical and demographic metadata varied by source and participant and was provided uncurated.

This receptor was taken from a human donor in a cohort sampled during active COVID-19. Material: peripheral blood. Recombination linked TRBV24-1 to TRBJ1-4; TRBD1 fits 9 bases in the junction. The DNA sequence is TGTGCCACCAGGGAACTCTACAGGGGGCGAAGGAATCGGAGAGAGCCTAATGAAAAACTGTTTTTT. This encodes CATRELYRGRRNRREPNEKLFF.